This TCR beta chain emerged from a study of cytotoxic CD8 clonotypes in ibrutinib-treated CLL (dated by TCRdb to about 2021). In terms of the full investigation: The cohort was composed of 10 to 11 relapsed/refractory and about 15 treatment-naive patients; IGHV unmutated status was identified in fewer than 18 patients. Samples averaged 255,043 productive templates and some 96,000 productive rearrangements. Partial responses were observed in approximately 24 patients and complete responses in 2; after a median follow-up of roughly 72 months, remission was maintained in roughly 14 patients and progression was observed in 12. The response samples were drawn at a median of approximately 11 months into treatment, with a range of roughly 6 to 36 months. Cryopreserved peripheral blood mononuclear cells were collected before treatment, at response, and at either disease progression or sustained remission. Every remission and progressive disease sample was obtained while ibrutinib was still being received by the patients. Of the roughly 81 people in the trial, around 26 had longitudinal samples available. Overall study outcomes, separate from this receptor: Baseline clonality exceeded that of age-matched healthy donors and correlated strongly with circulating CD8+ T-cell counts. At ibrutinib response clonality went up, during sustained remission it held steady, and at progression it dropped back toward baseline. Sampling times were not matched between sustained-remission and progressing patients, and lymph node repertoires were not studied. Public clonotypes were rare and either shrank or stayed stable during treatment, and the rise in clonality at ibrutinib response reflected expansion of private clonotypes.

Reading the label with the study, this specimen's time point is: about a year on ibrutinib. Around 2 micrograms of genomic DNA were extracted from cryopreserved PBMCs for TCR beta library preparation. Longitudinal blood samples from CLL patients receiving ibrutinib monotherapy were subjected to high-throughput TCR beta sequencing. Patients were enrolled in a phase 2 open-label single-center ibrutinib monotherapy trial. Worth noting for this clone: This clone's antigen is unknown. Nothing much larger sits one base from this clone, and base qualities are not available.

Each clonotype received, on average, about 10x coverage in deep resolution sequencing performed on a MiSeq, where the target depth lay between 1 in 1 million and 1 in 200,000 T cells. TCR beta libraries were generated with the immunoSEQ hsTCRB Kit. Per the authors' processing: The data were analyzed with ImmunoSEQ Analyzer and ImmunoSEQ Data Assistant, and V, D and J gene assignments followed IMGT definitions. Clonality, with values ranging from 0 to 1, was calculated as one minus the normalized Shannon entropy of productive rearrangement frequencies. Only overrepresented clonotypes making up at least 0.05% of the repertoire of each patient were included in the public clonotype analysis. Some 13 age-matched healthy donor repertoires from immuneACCESS served as clonality controls. The table comes from immuneACCESS by way of TCRdb, which keeps in-frame sequences with V and J called. Part of the clones is missing from these tables; in studies checked, under half for an unresolved V gene and the rest for unknown reasons. The V and J calls and the clone size are those of that table, but D and trimming were determined from the DNA. Here the sample has roughly 70,000 clones; over 75% occur a single time. 3% to 3.5% of the sample lies in the top ten.

Including the terminal cysteine and phenylalanine, the CDR3 comprises 12 residues. Just CDR3 DNA is preserved here, 36 bases in frame from base 1. V is cut by 7 bases and J by 4 bases, and the space between the germline ends is 10 bases. CDR1 and CDR2, looked up from the germline V gene, are SGDLS and YYNGEE. The specimen comprised PBMCs, sampled after 12 months of ibrutinib treatment. The V and J segments used are TRBV9 and TRBJ2-3; TRBD2 is a weak D gene call, 5 bases matching. The TCR comes from a human donor with chronic lymphocytic leukemia. The CDR3 amino acid sequence is: CASGPGSDTQYF. The nucleotide sequence reads as follows: TGTGCCAGCGGTCCGGGATCAGATACGCAGTATTTT.